These 2 T cell receptor beta chains were all obtained from the same sample, sequenced in a study of response to subunit inactivated influenza vaccine. TCRdb analysed the RT-PCR reads with MiXCR anew, one entry per CDR3 protein. The sample lists hundreds of thousands of distinct CDR3 sequences, about 8% occurring once. Sequenced material: PBMCs from blood, taken 23 to 25 months after vaccination. These receptors all stem from a man in his fifties or sixties who received an inactivated influenza vaccine.

In its sample, this clonotype was seen many times. J is TRBJ2-3 and V is TRBV28; tentatively, D is TRBD1 (6 bases). The CDR3 contains 13 residues. V lost 10 bases, J lost 3 bases, and 14 bases lay in between. Germline-derived CDR1 and CDR2 are MDHEN and SYDVKM. CDR3: CATMDSKTDTQYF. The CDR3 DNA sequence: TGTGCCACCATGGACAGTAAGACAGATACGCAGTATTTT.

This clonotype was detected a few times. The V call is TRBV20-1, the J call TRBJ1-5, with D maybe TRBD1 (5 bases). The V gene's germline CDR1 is DFQATT and CDR2 SNEGSKA (reference sequence). Trimming cost V 1 base and J 1 base, with 8 bases left between them. The CDR3 has 14 residues. CDR3 bases: TGCAGTGCTAGAGCGGGGGAAAGCAATCAGCCCCAGCATTTT. It encodes CSARAGESNQPQHF.